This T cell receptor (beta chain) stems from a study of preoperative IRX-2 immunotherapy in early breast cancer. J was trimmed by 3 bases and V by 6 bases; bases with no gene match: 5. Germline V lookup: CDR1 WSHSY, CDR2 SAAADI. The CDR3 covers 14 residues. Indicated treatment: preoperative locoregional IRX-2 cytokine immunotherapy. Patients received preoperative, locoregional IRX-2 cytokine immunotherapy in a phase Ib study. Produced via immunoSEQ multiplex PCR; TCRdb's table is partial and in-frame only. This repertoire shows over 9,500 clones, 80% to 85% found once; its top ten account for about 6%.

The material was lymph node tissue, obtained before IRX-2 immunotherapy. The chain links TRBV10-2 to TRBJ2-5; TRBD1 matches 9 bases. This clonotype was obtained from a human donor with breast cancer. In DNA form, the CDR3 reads TGCGCCAGCAGCTCGACAGGGGGGGAAGAGACCCAGTACTTC. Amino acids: CASSSTGGEETQYF.